This is a list of T cell receptor beta chains from one sample in a study of identical twins. TCRdb re-analysed the 5' RACE reads in MiXCR, keeping a single row per CDR3 protein. The sample lists approximately 300,000 distinct CDR3 sequences; roughly 9.7% were seen once. These same records also appear under a second study, on yellow fever vaccine responses in identical twins.

Material: CD8+ T cells sorted from blood. These receptors were obtained from a woman between 18 and 29 years old in good health. CDR3s include the opening cysteine and the closing phenylalanine or tryptophan. D genes are given only for firm matches. Some rows mark clone size as missing; the rest say once, few, many or name a class of expanded clone.

DNA: TGTGCCAGCAGCCGCGGACTGGAAACGTACGAGCAGTACTTC
CDR3: CASSRGLETYEQYF
D: -
J: TRBJ2-7
length: 14
V: TRBV7-9
size: many

DNA: TGTGCCACCAGTGATTTAGGTCTGAACACTGAAGCTTTCTTT
CDR3: CATSDLGLNTEAFF
D: -
J: TRBJ1-1
length: 14
V: TRBV24-1
size: many

DNA: TGTGCCAGCAGTTACTCCCTCAGGGGACAGGGAGTTTTTTACGAGCAGTACTTC
CDR3: CASSYSLRGQGVFYEQYF
D: TRBD1
J: TRBJ2-7
length: 18
V: TRBV6-2/TRBV6-3
size: -

DNA: TGCAGTCCACGGGAGGCGGGCGAGCAGTACTTC
CDR3: CSPREAGEQYF
D: TRBD2
J: TRBJ2-7
length: 11
V: TRBV20-1
size: few

DNA: TGCGCCAGCAGCCCAGGGACAATTGGTGAAGCTTTCTTT
CDR3: CASSPGTIGEAFF
D: -
J: TRBJ1-1
length: 13
V: TRBV4-3
size: -

DNA: TGTGCCAGCAGCTTAGGAGGAGGGGCCGAGCAGTACTTC
CDR3: CASSLGGGAEQYF
D: -
J: TRBJ2-7
length: 13
V: TRBV7-2
size: -

DNA: TGCAGTGCCCCAAGGACTAGCGGGGGCCTCTCCAAATCCTACGAGCAGTACTTC
CDR3: CSAPRTSGGLSKSYEQYF
D: TRBD2
J: TRBJ2-7
length: 18
V: TRBV20-1
size: -

DNA: TGTGCCAGCAGCTTCACTGAAGCTTTCTTT
CDR3: CASSFTEAFF
D: -
J: TRBJ1-1
length: 10
V: TRBV7-9
size: -

DNA: TGTGCCAGCAGCCACAGGGGAGGCACAGATACGCAGTATTTT
CDR3: CASSHRGGTDTQYF
D: TRBD1
J: TRBJ2-3
length: 14
V: TRBV7-6
size: many

DNA: TGTGCCAGCAGCCAAGTTGGGACTAGCGGGCAAGAGACCCAGTACTTC
CDR3: CASSQVGTSGQETQYF
D: TRBD2
J: TRBJ2-5
length: 16
V: TRBV4-2
size: many

DNA: TGCGCCAGCAGCACCCGACAGGGGGCGCATGGAGATACGCAGTATTTT
CDR3: CASSTRQGAHGDTQYF
D: TRBD1
J: TRBJ2-3
length: 16
V: TRBV5-1
size: many

DNA: TGCGCCAGCAGCCTTCCCAGGGTCGCCGTGGACCAAGAGACCCAGTACTTC
CDR3: CASSLPRVAVDQETQYF
D: -
J: TRBJ2-5
length: 17
V: TRBV4-1
size: -

DNA: TGCAGCGTAGGGACCGCACGACCCTATGGCTACACCTTC
CDR3: CSVGTARPYGYTF
D: -
J: TRBJ1-2
length: 13
V: TRBV29-1
size: many

DNA: TGTGCCAGCAGCCAAGAGGATGTAACCAGCACAGATACGCAGTATTTT
CDR3: CASSQEDVTSTDTQYF
D: -
J: TRBJ2-3
length: 16
V: TRBV3-1
size: many

DNA: TGCGCCAGCAGCCAAACGGGTTTTACCTACAATGAGCAGTTCTTC
CDR3: CASSQTGFTYNEQFF
D: -
J: TRBJ2-1
length: 15
V: TRBV4-3
size: few

DNA: TGTGCCGTCCATCGAGGTGAGGCCTACAATGAGCAGTTCTTC
CDR3: CAVHRGEAYNEQFF
D: -
J: TRBJ2-1
length: 14
V: TRBV6-2/TRBV6-3
size: many

DNA: TGTGCCAGCAGTCCACGAACTAGCTTCGAGCAGTTCTTC
CDR3: CASSPRTSFEQFF
D: -
J: TRBJ2-1
length: 13
V: TRBV28
size: few

DNA: TGTGCCAGCAGTGGGACCGGGGGCGACGAGCAGTACTTC
CDR3: CASSGTGGDEQYF
D: -
J: TRBJ2-7
length: 13
V: TRBV9
size: few

DNA: TGTGCCAGCAGCCAAGATTGGCAGCGAGTCGACAATGAGCAGTTCTTC
CDR3: CASSQDWQRVDNEQFF
D: -
J: TRBJ2-1
length: 16
V: TRBV3-1
size: few

DNA: TGCGCCAGCAGCTTGGGGACAGGGGGTCCAGATACGCAGTATTTT
CDR3: CASSLGTGGPDTQYF
D: TRBD1
J: TRBJ2-3
length: 15
V: TRBV5-1
size: -

DNA: TGTGCCAGCAGTGGGCCAGGGTTTAACGAGCAGTACTTC
CDR3: CASSGPGFNEQYF
D: -
J: TRBJ2-7
length: 13
V: TRBV27
size: few

DNA: TGTGCCATCAGTGAGTCGCCAGCGGGAACTGAAGCTTTCTTT
CDR3: CAISESPAGTEAFF
D: -
J: TRBJ1-1
length: 14
V: TRBV10-3
size: -

DNA: TGTGCCAGCTTGATACTAGCGGGAACAGATACGCAGTATTTT
CDR3: CASLILAGTDTQYF
D: TRBD2
J: TRBJ2-3
length: 14
V: TRBV2
size: few

DNA: TGTGCCAGCGGACAGGGGGCGAACACTGAAGCTTTCTTT
CDR3: CASGQGANTEAFF
D: TRBD1
J: TRBJ1-1
length: 13
V: TRBV27
size: few

DNA: TGTGCCAGCAGCTTAGACGACCTGTACCCCGGGGAGCTGTTTTTT
CDR3: CASSLDDLYPGELFF
D: -
J: TRBJ2-2
length: 15
V: TRBV7-9
size: few

DNA: TGCGCCAGCAGATTTTGGGATACGCAGTATTTT
CDR3: CASRFWDTQYF
D: -
J: TRBJ2-3
length: 11
V: TRBV23-1
size: few

DNA: TGTGCCAGCAGTTCCGGGACAGGGCCCTCCGAGCAGTACTTC
CDR3: CASSSGTGPSEQYF
D: TRBD1
J: TRBJ2-7
length: 14
V: TRBV28
size: few

DNA: TGTGCCAGCAGCACCACCGGCAGGAGAGAGGAAAAACTGTTTTTT
CDR3: CASSTTGRREEKLFF
D: -
J: TRBJ1-4
length: 15
V: TRBV9
size: -

DNA: TGTGCCAGCAAGCTAGCGGGAGACCATATGCAGTACTTC
CDR3: CASKLAGDHMQYF
D: TRBD2
J: TRBJ2-7
length: 13
V: TRBV27
size: many

DNA: TGCAGTGCTAGAGTGTTGTCTCGAACAACCTACGAGCAGTACTTC
CDR3: CSARVLSRTTYEQYF
D: -
J: TRBJ2-7
length: 15
V: TRBV20-1
size: many

DNA: TGTGCCAGCAGTTCGGTGGAGAACACTGAAGCTTTCTTT
CDR3: CASSSVENTEAFF
D: -
J: TRBJ1-1
length: 13
V: TRBV27
size: few

DNA: TGCAGCGTTGGCCCCGGGCAGCCCTACGAGCAGTACTTC
CDR3: CSVGPGQPYEQYF
D: -
J: TRBJ2-7
length: 13
V: TRBV29-1
size: -

DNA: TGTGCCAGCAGCTTGTGGGGGGGCGGCACTGAAGCTTTCTTT
CDR3: CASSLWGGGTEAFF
D: -
J: TRBJ1-1
length: 14
V: TRBV5-5
size: many

DNA: TGCGCCAGCAGAACTAGCGGGAGGGCTTGGGAGCAGTACTTC
CDR3: CASRTSGRAWEQYF
D: TRBD2
J: TRBJ2-7
length: 14
V: TRBV5-1
size: few

DNA: TGTGCCAGCAGCTCACTAGCGGGAGGGCCTTCTCGAGATACGCAGTATTTT
CDR3: CASSSLAGGPSRDTQYF
D: TRBD2
J: TRBJ2-3
length: 17
V: TRBV12-3/TRBV12-4
size: -

DNA: TGTGCCACCAGCAGAGATTTTCCAGCGTACTACAATGAGCAGTTCTTC
CDR3: CATSRDFPAYYNEQFF
D: -
J: TRBJ2-1
length: 16
V: TRBV15
size: few

DNA: TGTGCCAGCAGGAGGGGGGGGAGCACAGATACGCAGTATTTT
CDR3: CASRRGGSTDTQYF
D: -
J: TRBJ2-3
length: 14
V: TRBV7-9
size: few

DNA: TGTGCCAGCAGCAAAATGACAGATACTAATGAAAAACTGTTTTTT
CDR3: CASSKMTDTNEKLFF
D: -
J: TRBJ1-4
length: 15
V: TRBV28
size: many

DNA: TGTGCCAGCAGCGTAGGGACAGTCTCGGGGACTGAAGCTTTCTTT
CDR3: CASSVGTVSGTEAFF
D: -
J: TRBJ1-1
length: 15
V: TRBV9
size: few

DNA: TGTGCCAGCAGCTTAGACGGGTTGCGTAGCTACACCTTC
CDR3: CASSLDGLRSYTF
D: -
J: TRBJ1-2
length: 13
V: TRBV7-6
size: once

DNA: TGCGCCAGCAGCTTTGACACCGGGGAGCTGTTTTTT
CDR3: CASSFDTGELFF
D: -
J: TRBJ2-2
length: 12
V: TRBV5-1
size: many

DNA: TGTGCCAGCACCCATCCCGGGACAGGGTTATACGAGCAGTACTTC
CDR3: CASTHPGTGLYEQYF
D: TRBD1
J: TRBJ2-7
length: 15
V: TRBV3-1
size: few

DNA: TGTGCCAGCAGGCCTCCGGGACTAGCGGGGGAGACCCAGTACTTC
CDR3: CASRPPGLAGETQYF
D: TRBD2
J: TRBJ2-5
length: 15
V: TRBV2
size: few

DNA: TGTGCCAGCAGTGAGGGGACTAGTTGGCCCGGGGAGCTGTTTTTT
CDR3: CASSEGTSWPGELFF
D: TRBD2
J: TRBJ2-2
length: 15
V: TRBV13
size: few

DNA: TGTGCCAGCAGCGTAGATGCAGGGGTGAGGGCTGAAGCTTTCTTT
CDR3: CASSVDAGVRAEAFF
D: -
J: TRBJ1-1
length: 15
V: TRBV9
size: -

DNA: TGTGCCAGCACGCTTGGGGGTACTTTCGACAATGAGCAGTTCTTC
CDR3: CASTLGGTFDNEQFF
D: -
J: TRBJ2-1
length: 15
V: TRBV11-2
size: few

DNA: TGTGCCAGCAGTTTATTACAGCTCCAAGAGACCCAGTACTTC
CDR3: CASSLLQLQETQYF
D: -
J: TRBJ2-5
length: 14
V: TRBV12-3/TRBV12-4
size: -

DNA: TGTGCCAGCAGCTCGAACAGGGGGAGCTCCTACGAGCAGTACTTC
CDR3: CASSSNRGSSYEQYF
D: TRBD1
J: TRBJ2-7
length: 15
V: TRBV7-9
size: few

DNA: TGCAGTGCGGACACTAGCGGGATAGGGAATGAGCAGTTCTTC
CDR3: CSADTSGIGNEQFF
D: TRBD2
J: TRBJ2-1
length: 14
V: TRBV20-1
size: few

DNA: TGTGCCAGCAGCCCTGGGGAGGAGGGTCCCTACAATGAGCAGTTCTTC
CDR3: CASSPGEEGPYNEQFF
D: -
J: TRBJ2-1
length: 16
V: TRBV6-4
size: few

DNA: TGCGCCAGCAGCCTAAAAATCGGCGCAGGGGGGATCTACGAGCAGTACTTC
CDR3: CASSLKIGAGGIYEQYF
D: -
J: TRBJ2-7
length: 17
V: TRBV5-1
size: -